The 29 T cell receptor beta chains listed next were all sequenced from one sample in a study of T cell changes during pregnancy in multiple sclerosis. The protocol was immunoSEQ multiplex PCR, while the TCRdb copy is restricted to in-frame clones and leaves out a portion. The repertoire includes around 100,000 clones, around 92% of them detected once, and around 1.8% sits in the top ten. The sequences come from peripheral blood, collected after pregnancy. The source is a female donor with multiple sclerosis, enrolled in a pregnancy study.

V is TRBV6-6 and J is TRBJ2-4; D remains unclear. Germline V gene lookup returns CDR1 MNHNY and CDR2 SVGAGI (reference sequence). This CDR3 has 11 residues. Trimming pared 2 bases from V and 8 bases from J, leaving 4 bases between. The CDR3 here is CASSYGDIQYF. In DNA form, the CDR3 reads TGTGCCAGCAGTTACGGAGACATTCAGTACTTC.

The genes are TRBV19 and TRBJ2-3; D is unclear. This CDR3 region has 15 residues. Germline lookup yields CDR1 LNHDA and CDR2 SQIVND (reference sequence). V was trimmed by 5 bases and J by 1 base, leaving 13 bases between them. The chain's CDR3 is CASSLSLVGTDTQYF. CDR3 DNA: TGTGCCAGTAGTCTCAGTCTGGTTGGCACAGATACGCAGTATTTT.

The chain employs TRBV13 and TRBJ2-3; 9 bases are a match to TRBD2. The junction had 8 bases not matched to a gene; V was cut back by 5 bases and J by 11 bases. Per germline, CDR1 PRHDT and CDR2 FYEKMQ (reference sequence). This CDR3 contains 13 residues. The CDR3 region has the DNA TGTGCCAGCAGCGCCCCTACTAGCGGGTTGCAGTATTTT. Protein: CASSAPTSGLQYF.

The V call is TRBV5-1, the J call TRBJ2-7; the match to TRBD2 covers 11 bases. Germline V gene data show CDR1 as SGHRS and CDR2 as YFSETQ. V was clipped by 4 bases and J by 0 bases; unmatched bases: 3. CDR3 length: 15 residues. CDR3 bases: TGCGCCAGCAGCATTACTAGCGGGAGCTCCTACGAGCAGTACTTC. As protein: CASSITSGSSYEQYF. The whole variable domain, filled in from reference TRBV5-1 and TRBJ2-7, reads KAGVTQTPRYLIKTRGQQVTLSCSPISGHRSVSWYQQTPGQGLQFLFEYFSETQRNKGNFPGRFSGRQFSNSRSEMNVSTLELGDSALYLCASSITSGSSYEQYFGPGTRLTVT.

This chain's CDR3 is CASATGSSNQPQHF. The DNA of the CDR3 is TGTGCCAGCGCGACGGGGTCTAGCAATCAGCCCCAGCATTTT. This chain uses TRBV6-1 with TRBJ1-5; D is undetermined. V was pared by 8 bases and J by 0 bases, with 11 bases between. The CDR3 covers 14 residues. Germline values: CDR1 MNHNS, CDR2 SASEGT.

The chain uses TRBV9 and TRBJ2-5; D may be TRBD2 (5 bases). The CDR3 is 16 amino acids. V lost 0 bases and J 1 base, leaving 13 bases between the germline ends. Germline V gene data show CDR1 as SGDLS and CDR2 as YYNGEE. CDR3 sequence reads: CASSVAVSAAQETQYF. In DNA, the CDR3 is TGTGCCAGCAGCGTAGCTGTTAGCGCCGCCCAAGAGACCCAGTACTTC.

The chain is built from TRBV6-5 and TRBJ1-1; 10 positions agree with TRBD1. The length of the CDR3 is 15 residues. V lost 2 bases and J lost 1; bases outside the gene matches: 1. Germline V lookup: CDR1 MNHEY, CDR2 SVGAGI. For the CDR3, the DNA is TGTGCCAGCAGTTACGACAGGGGGCCGAACACTGAAGCTTTCTTT. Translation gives CASSYDRGPNTEAFF.

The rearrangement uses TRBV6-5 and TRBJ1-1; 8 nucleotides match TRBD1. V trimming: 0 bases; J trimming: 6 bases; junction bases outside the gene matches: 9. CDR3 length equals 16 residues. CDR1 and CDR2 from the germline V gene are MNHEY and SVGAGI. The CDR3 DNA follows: TGTGCCAGCAGTTACTCGACTGGGACAGGATCTTCTGAAGCTTTCTTT. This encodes CASSYSTGTGSSEAFF.

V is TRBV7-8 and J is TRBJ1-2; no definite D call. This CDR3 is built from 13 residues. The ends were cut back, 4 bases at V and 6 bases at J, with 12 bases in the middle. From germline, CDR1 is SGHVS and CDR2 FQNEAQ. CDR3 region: CASSSARANGYTF. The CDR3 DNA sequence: TGTGCCAGCAGCTCCGCGAGGGCGAATGGCTACACCTTC.

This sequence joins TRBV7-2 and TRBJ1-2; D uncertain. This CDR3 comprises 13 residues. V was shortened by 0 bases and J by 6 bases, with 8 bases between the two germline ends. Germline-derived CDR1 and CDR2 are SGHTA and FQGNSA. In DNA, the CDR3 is TGTGCCAGCAGCTTAGCCCTGCCGGATGGCTACACCTTC. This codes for CASSLALPDGYTF.

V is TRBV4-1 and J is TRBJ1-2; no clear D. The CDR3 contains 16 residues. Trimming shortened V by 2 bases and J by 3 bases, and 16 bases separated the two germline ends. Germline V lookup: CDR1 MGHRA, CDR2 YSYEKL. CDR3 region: CASSQPPNWRDYGYTF. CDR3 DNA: TGCGCCAGCAGCCAACCGCCGAATTGGAGGGACTATGGCTACACCTTC.

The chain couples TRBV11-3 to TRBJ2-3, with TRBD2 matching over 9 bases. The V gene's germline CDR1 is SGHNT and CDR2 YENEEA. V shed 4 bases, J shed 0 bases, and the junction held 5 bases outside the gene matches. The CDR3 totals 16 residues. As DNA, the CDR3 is TGTGCCAGCAGCTCCCGGACTAGCGCTAGCACAGATACGCAGTATTTT. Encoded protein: CASSSRTSASTDTQYF.

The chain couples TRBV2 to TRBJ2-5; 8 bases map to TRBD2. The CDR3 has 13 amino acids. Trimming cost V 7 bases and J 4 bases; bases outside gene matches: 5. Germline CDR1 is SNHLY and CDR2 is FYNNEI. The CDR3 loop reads CASKQGLGETQYF. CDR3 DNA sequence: TGTGCCAGCAAACAGGGACTAGGAGAGACCCAGTACTTC.

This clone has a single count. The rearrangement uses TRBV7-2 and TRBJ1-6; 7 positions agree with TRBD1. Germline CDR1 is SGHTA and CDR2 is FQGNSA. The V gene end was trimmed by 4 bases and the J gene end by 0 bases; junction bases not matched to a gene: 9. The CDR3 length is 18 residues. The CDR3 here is CASSSLRTGSSYNSPLHF. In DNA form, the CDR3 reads TGTGCCAGCAGCTCTCTCAGGACAGGTTCCTCCTATAATTCACCCCTCCACTTT.

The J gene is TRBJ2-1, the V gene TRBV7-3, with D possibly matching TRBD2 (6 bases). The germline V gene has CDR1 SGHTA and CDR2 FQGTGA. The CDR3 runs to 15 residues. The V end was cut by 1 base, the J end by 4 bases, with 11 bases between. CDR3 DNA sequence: TGTGCCAGCAGCTTAAAGGCTAGCGCGTACAATGAGCAGTTCTTC. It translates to CASSLKASAYNEQFF.

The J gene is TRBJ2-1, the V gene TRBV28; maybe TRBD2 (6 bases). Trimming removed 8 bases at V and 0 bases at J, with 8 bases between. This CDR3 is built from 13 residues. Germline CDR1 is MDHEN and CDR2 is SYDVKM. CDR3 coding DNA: TGTGCCAGCCACGGGGGCTCCTACAATGAGCAGTTCTTC. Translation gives CASHGGSYNEQFF.

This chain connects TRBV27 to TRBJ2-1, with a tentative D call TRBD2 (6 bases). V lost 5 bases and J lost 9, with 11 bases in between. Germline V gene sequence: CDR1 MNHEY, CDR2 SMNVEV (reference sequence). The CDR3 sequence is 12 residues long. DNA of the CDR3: TGTGCCAGCAGTCACCGGGGAGGTGAGCAGTTCTTC. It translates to CASSHRGGEQFF.

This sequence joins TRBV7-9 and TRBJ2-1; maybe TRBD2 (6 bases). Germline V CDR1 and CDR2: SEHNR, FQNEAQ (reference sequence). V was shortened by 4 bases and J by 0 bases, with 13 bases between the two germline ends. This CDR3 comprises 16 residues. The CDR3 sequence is CASSSPGLSSYNEQFF. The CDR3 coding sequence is TGTGCCAGCAGCTCCCCGGGACTTAGCTCCTACAATGAGCAGTTCTTC.

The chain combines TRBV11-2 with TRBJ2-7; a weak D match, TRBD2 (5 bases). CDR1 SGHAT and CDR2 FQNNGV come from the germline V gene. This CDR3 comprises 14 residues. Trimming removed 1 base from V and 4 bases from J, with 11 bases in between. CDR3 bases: TGTGCCAGCAGCTTAGCCCAGCGGAGATACGAGCAGTACTTC. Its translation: CASSLAQRRYEQYF.

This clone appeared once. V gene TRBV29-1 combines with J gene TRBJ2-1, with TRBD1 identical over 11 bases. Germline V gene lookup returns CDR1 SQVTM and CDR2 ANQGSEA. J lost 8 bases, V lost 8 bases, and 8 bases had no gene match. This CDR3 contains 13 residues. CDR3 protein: CSTGTGGWDEQFF. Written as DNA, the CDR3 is TGCAGCACCGGGACAGGGGGATGGGATGAGCAGTTCTTC.

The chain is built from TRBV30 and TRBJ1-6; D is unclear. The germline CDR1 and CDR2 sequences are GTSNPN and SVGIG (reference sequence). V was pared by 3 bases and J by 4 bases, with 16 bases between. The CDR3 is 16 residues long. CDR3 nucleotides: TGTGCCTGGAGCATGCTGGCAGGATTGTATAATTCACCCCTCCACTTT. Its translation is CAWSMLAGLYNSPLHF.

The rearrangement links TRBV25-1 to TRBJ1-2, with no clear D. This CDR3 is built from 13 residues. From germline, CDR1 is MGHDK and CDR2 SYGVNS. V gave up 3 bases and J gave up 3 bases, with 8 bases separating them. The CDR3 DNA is TGTGCCAGCAGTGACCCCCCCGACTATGGCTACACCTTC. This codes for CASSDPPDYGYTF.

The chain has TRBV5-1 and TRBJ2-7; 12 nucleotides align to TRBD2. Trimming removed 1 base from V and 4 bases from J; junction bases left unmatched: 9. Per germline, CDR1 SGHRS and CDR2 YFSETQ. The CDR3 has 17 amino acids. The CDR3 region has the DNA TGCGCCAGCAGCTTGTTGTCTAGCGGGAGGGCCGGGTACGAGCAGTACTTC. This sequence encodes CASSLLSSGRAGYEQYF.

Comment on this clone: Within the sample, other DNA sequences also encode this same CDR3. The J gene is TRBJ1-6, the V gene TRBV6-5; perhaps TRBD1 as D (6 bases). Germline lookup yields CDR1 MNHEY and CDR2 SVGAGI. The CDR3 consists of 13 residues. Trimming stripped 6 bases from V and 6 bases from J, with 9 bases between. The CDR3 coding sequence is TGTGCCAGCAGACAGGGTACTAATTCACCCCTCCACTTT. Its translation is CASRQGTNSPLHF.

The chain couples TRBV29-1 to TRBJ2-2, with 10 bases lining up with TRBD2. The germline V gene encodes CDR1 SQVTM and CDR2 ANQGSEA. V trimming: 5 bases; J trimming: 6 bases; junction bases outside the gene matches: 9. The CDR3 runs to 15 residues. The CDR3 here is CSVQSSGGWAGELFF. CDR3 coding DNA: TGCAGCGTTCAGTCTAGCGGGGGCTGGGCCGGGGAGCTGTTTTTT.

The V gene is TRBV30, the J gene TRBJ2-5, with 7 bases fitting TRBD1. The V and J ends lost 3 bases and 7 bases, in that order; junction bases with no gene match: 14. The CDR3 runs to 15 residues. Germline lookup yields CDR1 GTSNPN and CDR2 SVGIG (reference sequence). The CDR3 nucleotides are TGTGCCTGGAGGGACTTTCAGGGGGTGGCTGGGACCCAGTACTTC. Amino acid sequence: CAWRDFQGVAGTQYF.

In nucleotides, the CDR3 is TGTGCCAGCAGCGAAGGGGGTGCCGACTATGGCTACACCTTC. This translates into CASSEGGADYGYTF. V gene TRBV28 combines with J gene TRBJ1-2; TRBD1 might be the D (6 bases). This CDR3 region has 14 residues. V lost 6 bases, J lost 3 bases, and 14 bases lay in between. The V gene's germline CDR1 is MDHEN and CDR2 SYDVKM.

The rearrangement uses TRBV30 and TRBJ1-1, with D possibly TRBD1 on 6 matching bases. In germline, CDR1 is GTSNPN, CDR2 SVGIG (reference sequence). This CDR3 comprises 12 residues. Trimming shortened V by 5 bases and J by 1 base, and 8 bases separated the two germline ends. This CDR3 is CAWGQRNTEAFF. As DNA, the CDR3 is TGTGCCTGGGGACAGCGGAACACTGAAGCTTTCTTT.

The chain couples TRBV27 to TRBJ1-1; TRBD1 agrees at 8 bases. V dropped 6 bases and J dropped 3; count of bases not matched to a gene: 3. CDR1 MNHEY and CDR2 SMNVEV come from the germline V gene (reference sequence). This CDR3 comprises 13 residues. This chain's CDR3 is CASRRQGYTEAFF. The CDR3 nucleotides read TGTGCCAGCAGACGACAGGGGTACACTGAAGCTTTCTTT.